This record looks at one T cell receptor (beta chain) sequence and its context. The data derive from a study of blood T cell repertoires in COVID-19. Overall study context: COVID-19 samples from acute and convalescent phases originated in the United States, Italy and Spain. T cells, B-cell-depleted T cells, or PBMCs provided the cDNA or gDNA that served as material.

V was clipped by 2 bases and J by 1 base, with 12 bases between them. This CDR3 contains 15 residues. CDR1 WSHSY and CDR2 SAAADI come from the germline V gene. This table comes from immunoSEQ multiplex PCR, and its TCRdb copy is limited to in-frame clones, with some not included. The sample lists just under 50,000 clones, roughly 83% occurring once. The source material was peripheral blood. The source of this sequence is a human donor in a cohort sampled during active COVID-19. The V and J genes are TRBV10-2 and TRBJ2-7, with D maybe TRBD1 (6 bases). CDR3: CASSETGIRSYEQYF. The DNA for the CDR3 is TGCGCCAGCAGTGAGACAGGGATCCGTTCCTACGAGCAGTACTTC.